The 16 T cell receptor beta chains below come from one sample, sequenced in a study of blood T cell repertoires in COVID-19. Only in-frame clones appear in the TCRdb table, and some are missing; sequencing was by immunoSEQ multiplex PCR. The table includes 130,000 to 150,000 clones, about nine tenths detected once. The material sequenced was peripheral blood. These receptors were collected from a man in his fifties or sixties who had recovered from COVID-19.

This clone was seen a few times. Other nucleotide sequences from this sample produce the same CDR3. This chain links TRBV7-2 with TRBJ1-4, with TRBD1 matching over 8 bases. This CDR3 spans 14 amino acids. The germline CDR1 and CDR2 sequences are SGHTA and FQGNSA. The ends lost 4 bases at V and 4 bases at J; junction bases unmatched: 2. CDR3 in amino acids: CASSSGQDNEKLFF. DNA of the CDR3: TGTGCCAGCAGCTCGGGACAGGATAATGAAAAACTGTTTTTT.

The rearrangement links TRBV7-2 to TRBJ2-5; D might be TRBD1 (5 bases). Looked up from germline, CDR1 is SGHTA and CDR2 is FQGNSA. CDR3 size: 15 residues. V lost 2 bases, J lost 3 bases, and 13 bases lay in between. The CDR3: CASSLQGLGEETQYF. The CDR3 coding sequence is TGTGCCAGCAGCTTACAGGGATTGGGCGAAGAGACCCAGTACTTC.

This chain connects TRBV30 to TRBJ1-6, with D tentatively TRBD1 (5 bases). Germline V lookup: CDR1 GTSNPN, CDR2 SVGIG (reference sequence). Trimming cost V 5 bases and J 7 bases, with 15 bases left between them. The CDR3 is 14 residues long. In nucleotides, the CDR3 is TGTGCCTGGTCCCGTCACAGGTCAAATTCACCCCTCCACTTT. Protein sequence: CAWSRHRSNSPLHF.

This clone came up once. The rearrangement links TRBV7-2 to TRBJ1-4; D is unclear. V was cut by 2 bases and J by 4 bases, with 11 bases left in between. The CDR3 contains 15 residues. Germline CDR1 SGHTA, CDR2 FQGNSA. The CDR3: CASSLLTGVNEKLFF. In DNA, the CDR3 is TGTGCCAGCAGCTTATTGACCGGAGTTAATGAAAAACTGTTTTTT. The full variable domain, rest sourced from reference TRBV7-2 and TRBJ1-4, is GAGVSQSPSNKVTEKGKDVELRCDPISGHTALYWYRQSLGQGLEFLIYFQGNSAPDKSGLPSDRFSAERTGGSVSTLTIQRTQQEDSAVYLCASSLLTGVNEKLFFGSGTQLSVL.

This sequence joins TRBV18 and TRBJ2-2; a possible D gene is TRBD1 (6 bases). V was shortened by 6 bases and J by 1 base, with 12 bases between the two germline ends. Germline lookup yields CDR1 KGHSH and CDR2 LQKENI. CDR3 length: 15 amino acids. The CDR3 protein is CASSPNRVNTGELFF. CDR3 nucleotide sequence: TGTGCCAGCTCCCCCAACAGGGTGAACACCGGGGAGCTGTTTTTT.

The CDR3 coding sequence is TGTGCCAGCAGTGGTTGGGTGGGGGGGCCGCAAGAGACCCAGTACTTC. Translation gives CASSGWVGGPQETQYF. The J gene is TRBJ2-5, the V gene TRBV2; a weak D match, TRBD2 (7 bases). CDR3 length equals 16 residues. In germline, CDR1 is SNHLY, CDR2 FYNNEI. With 4 bases removed from V and 2 bases from J, the gap between germline ends came to 17 bases.

The rearrangement links TRBV19 to TRBJ2-2; tentative D call: TRBD1 (5 bases). CDR1 is LNHDA, CDR2 SQIVND, per germline (reference sequence). The CDR3 consists of 16 residues. V was pared by 1 base and J by 1 base, with 10 bases between. The CDR3 loop is CASSIGRAGNTGELFF. CDR3 bases: TGTGCCAGTAGTATAGGCAGGGCTGGGAACACCGGGGAGCTGTTTTTT.

The V and J genes are TRBV6-6 and TRBJ2-3; no reliable D call. This CDR3 is built from 15 residues. Germline CDR1 and CDR2: MNHNY and SVGAGI (reference sequence). Trimming removed 3 bases at V and 0 bases at J, with 10 bases between. CDR3 nucleotide sequence: TGTGCCAGCAGTTATGGGCAGGATAGCACAGATACGCAGTATTTT. It encodes CASSYGQDSTDTQYF.

The chain carries TRBV6-2 or TRBV6-3 and TRBJ2-5, with 15 bases fitting TRBD2. CDR1 and CDR2 (germline): MNHEY, SVGEGT. V lost 6 bases and J lost 5; bases outside the gene matches: 4. The CDR3 loop spans 15 amino acids. CDR3 sequence (DNA): TGTGCCAGCAGCGGACTAGCGGGGGGGCAGGAGACCCAGTACTTC. This sequence encodes CASSGLAGGQETQYF.

The J gene is TRBJ1-3, the V gene TRBV9; 10 nucleotides line up with TRBD1. The trim removed 0 bases at V and 4 bases at J, leaving 10 bases unmatched. The CDR3 runs to 18 residues. CDR1 is SGDLS, CDR2 YYNGEE, per germline. The CDR3 DNA sequence: TGTGCCAGCAGCGTAGCCCCTCAGGGACAGGGGCTGGGAAACACCATATATTTT. This codes for CASSVAPQGQGLGNTIYF. The full variable domain, in which reference TRBV9 and TRBJ1-3 provide the parts outside the CDR3, is DSGVTQTPKHLITATGQRVTLRCSPRSGDLSVYWYQQSLDQGLQFLIQYYNGEERAKGNILERFSAQQFPDLHSELNLSSLELGDSALYFCASSVAPQGQGLGNTIYFGEGSWLTVV.

The chain carries TRBV4-3 and TRBJ2-2; 12 bases are a match to TRBD2. CDR3 size: 17 residues. CDR1 and CDR2 from the germline V gene are LGHNA and YSLEER. J lost 4 bases, V lost 4 bases, and 7 bases had no gene match. The CDR3 loop is CASSLLAGGPGTGELFF. Written as DNA, the CDR3 is TGCGCCAGCAGCCTTCTAGCGGGGGGGCCGGGCACCGGGGAGCTGTTTTTT.

This clone was seen just once. The chain links TRBV5-1 to TRBJ1-5; D unresolved. Germline CDR1 and CDR2: SGHRS and YFSETQ. The CDR3 extends over 13 amino acids. Trimming took off 2 bases at V and 7 bases at J, with 10 bases between the two ends. The CDR3 sequence is CASSLSGGQPQHF. CDR3 nucleotide sequence: TGCGCCAGCAGCTTATCAGGAGGGCAGCCCCAGCATTTT.

V usage is TRBV15 and J usage is TRBJ2-5, with TRBD2 matching 13 bases. CDR1 and CDR2 (germline): LNHNV, YYDKDF (reference sequence). Trimming took 3 bases from V and 7 from J; bases not matched to a gene: 14. This CDR3 is 18 amino acids long. The CDR3 sequence: CATSREAPGTSGVGTQYF. DNA for the CDR3: TGTGCCACCAGCAGGGAGGCCCCCGGGACTAGCGGGGTGGGGACCCAGTACTTC.

This clone was counted a few times. V is TRBV3-1 (or the pseudogene TRBV3-2) and J is TRBJ1-6; TRBD1 aligns across 8 bases. CDR1 and CDR2 (germline): LGHDT, YNNKEL (reference sequence). V lost 8 bases to trimming and J lost 8 bases; unmatched junction nucleotides: 17. The CDR3 has 17 amino acids. The CDR3 sequence is CASSQRATGDLYSPLHF. In DNA, the CDR3 is TGTGCCAGCTCCCAAAGGGCGACAGGGGATTTATATTCACCCCTCCACTTT.

The chain carries TRBV3-1 (or the pseudogene TRBV3-2) and TRBJ1-5; 9 bases align to TRBD1. The germline V gene has CDR1 LGHDT and CDR2 YNNKEL (reference sequence). The CDR3 covers 13 residues. Trimming removed 5 bases from V and 8 bases from J; junction bases left unmatched: 4. CDR3 sequence reads: CASSGQGTEPQHF. In nucleotides, the CDR3 is TGTGCCAGCAGCGGACAGGGGACGGAGCCCCAGCATTTT.

The rearrangement joins TRBV6-2 or TRBV6-3 to TRBJ1-1; a possible D gene is TRBD1 (6 bases). Deletions cut 1 base from V and 3 bases from J, with 9 bases between. The CDR3 has 14 amino acids. Looked up from germline, CDR1 is MNHEY and CDR2 is SVGEGT. CDR3 nucleotides: TGTGCCAGCAGTTACTACAGGGTGGACACTGAAGCTTTCTTT. Its translation is CASSYYRVDTEAFF.